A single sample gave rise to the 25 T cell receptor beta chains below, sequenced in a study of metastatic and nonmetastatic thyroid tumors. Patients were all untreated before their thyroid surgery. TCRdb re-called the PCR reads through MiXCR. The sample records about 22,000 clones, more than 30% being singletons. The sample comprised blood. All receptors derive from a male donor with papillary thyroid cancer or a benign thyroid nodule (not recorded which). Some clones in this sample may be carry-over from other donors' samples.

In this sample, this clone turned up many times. CDR3 bases: TGCGCCAGCAGCCCGGGTGGGGGGCCCACTTTGGATGAGCAGTTCTTC. Translating it yields CASSPGGGPTLDEQFF. This chain joins TRBV5-1 and TRBJ2-1; D possibly uses TRBD1 or TRBD2 (6 bases each). The length of the CDR3 is 16 residues. Germline V CDR1 and CDR2: SGHRS, YFSETQ. With 4 bases removed from V and 8 bases from J, the gap between germline ends came to 22 bases.

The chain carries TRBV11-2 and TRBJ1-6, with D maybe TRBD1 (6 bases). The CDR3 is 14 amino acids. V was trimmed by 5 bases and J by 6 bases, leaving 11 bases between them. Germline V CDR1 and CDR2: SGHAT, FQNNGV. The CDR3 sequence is CASSLTDSNSPLHF. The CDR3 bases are TGTGCCAGCAGCCTGACGGACAGTAATTCACCCCTCCACTTT.

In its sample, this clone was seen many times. CDR3 nucleotide sequence: TGTGCCAGCAGCCAAGCACTCCTCCGTTATAAGCAGTATTTT. Translation: CASSQALLRYKQYF. The V call is TRBV4-2, the J call TRBJ2-3; D remains unclear. The V and J ends lost 1 base and 11 bases respectively, with 16 bases between them. CDR1 LGHNA and CDR2 YNFKEQ come from the germline V gene. This CDR3 spans 14 amino acids.

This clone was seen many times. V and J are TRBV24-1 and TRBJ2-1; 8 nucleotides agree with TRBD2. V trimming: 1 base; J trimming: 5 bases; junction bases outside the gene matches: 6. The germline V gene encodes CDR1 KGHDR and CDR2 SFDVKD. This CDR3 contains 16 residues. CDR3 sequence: CATSDFRGGEHNEQFF. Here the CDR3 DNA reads TGTGCCACCAGTGATTTCCGGGGGGGGGAGCACAATGAGCAGTTCTTC.

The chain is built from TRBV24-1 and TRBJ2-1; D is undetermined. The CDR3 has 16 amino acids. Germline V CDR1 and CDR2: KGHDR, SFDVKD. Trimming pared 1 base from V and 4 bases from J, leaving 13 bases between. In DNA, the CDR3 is TGTGCCACCAGTGATTTTGAGTTAAGGTCATACAATGAGCAGTTCTTC. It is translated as CATSDFELRSYNEQFF.

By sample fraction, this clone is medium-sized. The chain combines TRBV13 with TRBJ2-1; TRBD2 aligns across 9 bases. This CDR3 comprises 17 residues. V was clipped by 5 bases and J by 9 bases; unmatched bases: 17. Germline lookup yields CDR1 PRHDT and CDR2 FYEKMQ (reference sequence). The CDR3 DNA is TGTGCCAGCAGCGAATTGGCAAATAGCGGGAGTTTGAGTGAGCAGTTCTTC. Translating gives CASSELANSGSLSEQFF.

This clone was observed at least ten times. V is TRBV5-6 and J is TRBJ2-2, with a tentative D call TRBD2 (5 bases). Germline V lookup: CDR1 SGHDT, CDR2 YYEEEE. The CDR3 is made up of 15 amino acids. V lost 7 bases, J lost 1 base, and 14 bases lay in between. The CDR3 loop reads CASEQAAGNTGELFF. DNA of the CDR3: TGTGCCAGCGAGCAGGCGGCGGGGAACACCGGGGAGCTGTTTTTT.

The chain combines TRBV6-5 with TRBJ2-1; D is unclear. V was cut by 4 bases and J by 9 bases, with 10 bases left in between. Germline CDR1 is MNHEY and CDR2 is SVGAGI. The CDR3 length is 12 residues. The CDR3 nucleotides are TGTGCCAGCAGTTCGAGATACGGTGAGCAGTTCTTC. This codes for CASSSRYGEQFF.

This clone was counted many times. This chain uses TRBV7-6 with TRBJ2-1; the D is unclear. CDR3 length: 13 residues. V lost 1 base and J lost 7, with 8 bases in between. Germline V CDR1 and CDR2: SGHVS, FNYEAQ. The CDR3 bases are TGTGCCAGCAGCTTAGTCGCTGGTAATGAGCAGTTCTTC. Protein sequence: CASSLVAGNEQFF.

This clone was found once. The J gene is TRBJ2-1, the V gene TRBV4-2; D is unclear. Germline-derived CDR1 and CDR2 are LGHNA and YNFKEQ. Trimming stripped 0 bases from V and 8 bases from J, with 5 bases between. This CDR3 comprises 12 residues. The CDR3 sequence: CASSQESYEQFF. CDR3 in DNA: TGTGCCAGCAGCCAAGAAAGTTATGAGCAGTTCTTC.

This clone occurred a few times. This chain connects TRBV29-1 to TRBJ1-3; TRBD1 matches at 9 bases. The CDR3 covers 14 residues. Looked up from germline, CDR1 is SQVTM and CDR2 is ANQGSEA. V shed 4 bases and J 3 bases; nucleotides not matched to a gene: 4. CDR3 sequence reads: CSVAGQGVGNTIYF. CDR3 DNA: TGCAGCGTTGCGGGACAGGGTGTTGGAAACACCATATATTTT.

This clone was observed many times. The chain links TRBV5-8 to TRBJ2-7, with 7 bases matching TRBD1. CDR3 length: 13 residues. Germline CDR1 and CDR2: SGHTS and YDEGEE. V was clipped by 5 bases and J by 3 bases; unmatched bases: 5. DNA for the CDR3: TGTGCCAGCAGTTTCGACAGGGTCTACGAGCAGTACTTC. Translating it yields CASSFDRVYEQYF.

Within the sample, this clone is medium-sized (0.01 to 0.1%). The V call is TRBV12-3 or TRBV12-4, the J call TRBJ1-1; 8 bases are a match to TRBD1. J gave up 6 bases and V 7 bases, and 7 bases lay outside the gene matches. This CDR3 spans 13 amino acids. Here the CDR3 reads CASTPEQGAEAFF. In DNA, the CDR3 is TGTGCCAGCACTCCCGAACAGGGGGCTGAAGCTTTCTTT.

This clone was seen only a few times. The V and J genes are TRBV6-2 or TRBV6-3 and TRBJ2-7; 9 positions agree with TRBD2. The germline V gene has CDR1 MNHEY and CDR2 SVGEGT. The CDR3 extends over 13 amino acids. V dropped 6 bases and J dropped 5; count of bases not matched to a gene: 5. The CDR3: CASRAGTSHEQYF. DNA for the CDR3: TGTGCCAGCAGGGCCGGGACTAGCCACGAGCAGTACTTC.

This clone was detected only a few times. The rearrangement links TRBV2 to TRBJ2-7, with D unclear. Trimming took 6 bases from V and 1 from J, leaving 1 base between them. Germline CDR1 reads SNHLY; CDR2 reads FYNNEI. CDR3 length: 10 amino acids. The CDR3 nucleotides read TGTGCCAGCAGATCCTACGAGCAGTACTTC. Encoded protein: CASRSYEQYF.

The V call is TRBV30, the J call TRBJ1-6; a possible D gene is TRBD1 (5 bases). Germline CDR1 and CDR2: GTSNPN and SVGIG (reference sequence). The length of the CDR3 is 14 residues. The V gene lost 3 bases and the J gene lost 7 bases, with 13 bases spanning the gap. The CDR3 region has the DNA TGTGCCTGGAGAGGAGCAGGGCCGAATTCACCCCTCCACTTT. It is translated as CAWRGAGPNSPLHF.

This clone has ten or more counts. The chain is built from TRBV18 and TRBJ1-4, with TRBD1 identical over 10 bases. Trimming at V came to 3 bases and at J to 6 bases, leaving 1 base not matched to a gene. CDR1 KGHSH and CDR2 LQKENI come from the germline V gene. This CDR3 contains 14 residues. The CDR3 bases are TGTGCCAGCTCACCGGGGACAGGGGATGAAAAACTGTTTTTT. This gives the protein CASSPGTGDEKLFF.

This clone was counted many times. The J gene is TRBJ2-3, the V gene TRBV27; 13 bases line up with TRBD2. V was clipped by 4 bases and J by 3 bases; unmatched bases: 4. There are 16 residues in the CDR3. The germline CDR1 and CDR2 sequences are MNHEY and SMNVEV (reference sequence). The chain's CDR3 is CASSSRLAGGTDTQYF. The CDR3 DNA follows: TGTGCCAGCAGTTCTCGACTAGCGGGAGGTACAGATACGCAGTATTTT.

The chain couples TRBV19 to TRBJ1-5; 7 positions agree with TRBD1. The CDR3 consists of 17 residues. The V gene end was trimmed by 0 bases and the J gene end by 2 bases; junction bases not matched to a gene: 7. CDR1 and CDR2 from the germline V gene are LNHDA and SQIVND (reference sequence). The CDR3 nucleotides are TGTGCCAGTAGTATAGATCTAGAGGGGGCGTGCAATCAGCCCCAGCATTTT. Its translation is CASSIDLEGACNQPQHF. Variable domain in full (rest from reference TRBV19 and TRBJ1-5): DGGITQSPKYLFRKEGQNVTLSCEQNLNHDAMYWYRQDPGQGLRLIYYSQIVNDFQKGDIAEGYSVSREKKESFPLTVTSAQKNPTAFYLCASSIDLEGACNQPQHFGDGTRLSIL.

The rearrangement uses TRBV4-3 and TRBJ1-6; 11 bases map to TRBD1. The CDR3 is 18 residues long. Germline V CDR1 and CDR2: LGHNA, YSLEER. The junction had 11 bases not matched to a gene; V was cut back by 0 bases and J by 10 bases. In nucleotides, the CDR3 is TGCGCCAGCAGCCAAGATCTAAGGACAGGGGGCGCTGGGTCACCCCTCCACTTT. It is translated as CASSQDLRTGGAGSPLHF.

The CDR3 sequence is CASHQLAGYYEQYF. CDR3 in DNA: TGTGCCAGTCACCAACTAGCGGGATATTACGAGCAGTACTTC. This rearrangement joins TRBV11-2 to TRBJ2-7; 10 nucleotides agree with TRBD2. With V trimmed by 9 bases and J by 4 bases, 9 bases remained unmatched. This CDR3 spans 14 amino acids. In germline, CDR1 is SGHAT, CDR2 FQNNGV.

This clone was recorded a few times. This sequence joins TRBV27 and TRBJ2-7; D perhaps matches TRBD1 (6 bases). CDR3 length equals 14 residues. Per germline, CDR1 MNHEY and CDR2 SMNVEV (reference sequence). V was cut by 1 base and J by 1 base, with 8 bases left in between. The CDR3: CASSLYRASYEQYF. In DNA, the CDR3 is TGTGCCAGCAGTTTATACAGGGCTTCCTACGAGCAGTACTTC.

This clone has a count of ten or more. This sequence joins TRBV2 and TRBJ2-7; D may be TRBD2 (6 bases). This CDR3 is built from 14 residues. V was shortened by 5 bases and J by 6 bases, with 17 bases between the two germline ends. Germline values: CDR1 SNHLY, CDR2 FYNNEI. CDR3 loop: CASSTSREIGEQYF. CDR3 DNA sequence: TGTGCCAGCAGTACTAGCCGGGAGATCGGCGAGCAGTACTTC.

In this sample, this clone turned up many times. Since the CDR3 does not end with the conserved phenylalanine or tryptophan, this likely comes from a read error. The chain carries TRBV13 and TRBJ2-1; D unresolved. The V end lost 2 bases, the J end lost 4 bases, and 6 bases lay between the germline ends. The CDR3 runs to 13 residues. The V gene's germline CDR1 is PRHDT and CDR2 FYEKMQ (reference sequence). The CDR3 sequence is CASSLSLYNEQFV. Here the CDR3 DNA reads TGTGCCAGCAGCTTAAGTCTTTACAATGAGCAGTTCGTC.

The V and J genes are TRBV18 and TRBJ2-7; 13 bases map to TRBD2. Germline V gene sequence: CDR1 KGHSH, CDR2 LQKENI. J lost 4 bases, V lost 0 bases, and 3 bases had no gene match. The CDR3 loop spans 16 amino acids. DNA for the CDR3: TGTGCCAGCTCACCACCCAGACTAGCGGGAGGTTACGAGCAGTACTTC. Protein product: CASSPPRLAGGYEQYF.